This T cell receptor beta chain was captured by sequencing in a study of blood T cells in healthy people across ages. Study-level findings and limits: Observed TCR beta diversity showed a strong correlation with the percentage of naive T cells as measured by flow cytometry.

The CDR3 spans 17 residues. Trimming cost V 2 bases and J 5 bases, with 19 bases left between them. Germline V lookup: CDR1 SGHRS, CDR2 YFSETQ. Primed by a sample-barcoded 5' primer and a J-beta primer mix, a second PCR proceeded for about 6 to 12 cycles. TCRdb reprocessed the 5' RACE reads via MiXCR and lists one record per CDR3 protein. The profile shows about 750,000 distinct CDR3 sequences, around half of them singletons. Isolation per sample recovered at least 6 million PBMCs. Of note for this clonotype: Its antigen is not known.

This clonotype was sampled from a man at least 80 years old in good health. This chain connects TRBV5-1 to TRBJ2-2; tentatively, D is TRBD2 (6 bases). The sequenced sample consisted of blood. The chain's CDR3 is CASSFQDRLAGTGELFF. The CDR3 region has the DNA TGCGCCAGCAGCTTCCAAGACCGGCTCGCGGGGACCGGGGAGCTGTTTTTT.